This T cell receptor beta chain was retrieved from a study of CD8+ T cells in alopecia areata. V trimming: 5 bases; J trimming: 1 base; junction bases outside the gene matches: 5. The CDR3 extends over 14 amino acids. Germline V CDR1 and CDR2: FNHDT, SITEND (reference sequence). RNA was extracted and reverse transcribed into cDNA as the sequencing template. Some clones are missing from TCRdb's copy, which holds only in-frame ones; the method was immunoSEQ multiplex PCR. This sample comprises approximately 280,000 clones, none seen once only. This clone has just a few counts. Gene labels here are mouse ones. The read falls 4 residues short of the CDR3 end, and the missing part is taken from the germline J gene. It was with CD4, CD8alpha, NKG2D, NKG2ACE and other markers that pooled cutaneous lymph node cells were sorted.

This clonotype was obtained from a C3H/HeJ mouse with alopecia areata. Mice of this strain are of MHC haplotype H2-k. The chain recombines TRBV19 with TRBJ1-2; 7 nucleotides line up with TRBD1. Input material: CD4+ T cells sorted from a lymph node. CDR3 residues: CASRRDRKNSDYTF. CDR3 DNA (partial): TGTGCCAGCAGACGGGACAGAAAAAACTCC.